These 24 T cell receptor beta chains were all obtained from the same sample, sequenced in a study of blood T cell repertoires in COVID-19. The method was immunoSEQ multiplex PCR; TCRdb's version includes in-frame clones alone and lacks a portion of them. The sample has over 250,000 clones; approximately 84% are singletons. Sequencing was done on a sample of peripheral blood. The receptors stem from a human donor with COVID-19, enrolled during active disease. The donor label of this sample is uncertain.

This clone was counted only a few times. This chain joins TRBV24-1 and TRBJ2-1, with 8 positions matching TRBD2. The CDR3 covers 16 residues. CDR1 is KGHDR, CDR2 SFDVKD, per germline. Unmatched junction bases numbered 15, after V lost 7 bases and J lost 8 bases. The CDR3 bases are TGTGCCACCAGGAGGACGGGAGGGATGGGTTTTGATGAGCAGTTCTTC. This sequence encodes CATRRTGGMGFDEQFF.

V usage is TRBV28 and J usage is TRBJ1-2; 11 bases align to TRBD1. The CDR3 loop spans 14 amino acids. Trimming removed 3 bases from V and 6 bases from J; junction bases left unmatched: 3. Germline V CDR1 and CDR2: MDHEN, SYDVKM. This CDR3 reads CASSLGTGGHGYTF. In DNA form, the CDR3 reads TGTGCCAGCAGTTTGGGGACAGGGGGGCATGGCTACACCTTC.

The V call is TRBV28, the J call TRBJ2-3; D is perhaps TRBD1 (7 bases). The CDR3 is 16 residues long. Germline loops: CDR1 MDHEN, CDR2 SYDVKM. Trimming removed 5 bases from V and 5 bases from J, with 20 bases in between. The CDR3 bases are TGTGCCAGCAGTCCGGGAGAGACAGGGTTTGGAGATACGCAGTATTTT. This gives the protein CASSPGETGFGDTQYF.

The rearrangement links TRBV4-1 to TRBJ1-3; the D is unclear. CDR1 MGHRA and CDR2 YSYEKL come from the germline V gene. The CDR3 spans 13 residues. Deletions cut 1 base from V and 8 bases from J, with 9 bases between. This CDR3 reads CASSQGYGDTIYF. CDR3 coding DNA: TGCGCCAGCAGCCAAGGGTACGGGGACACCATATATTTT.

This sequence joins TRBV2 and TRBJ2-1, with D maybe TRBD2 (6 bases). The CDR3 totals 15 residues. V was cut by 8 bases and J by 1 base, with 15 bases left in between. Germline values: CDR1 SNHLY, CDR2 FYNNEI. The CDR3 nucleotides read TGTGCCAGCGGGGGGAGTGGGAGATCCTACAATGAGCAGTTCTTC. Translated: CASGGSGRSYNEQFF.

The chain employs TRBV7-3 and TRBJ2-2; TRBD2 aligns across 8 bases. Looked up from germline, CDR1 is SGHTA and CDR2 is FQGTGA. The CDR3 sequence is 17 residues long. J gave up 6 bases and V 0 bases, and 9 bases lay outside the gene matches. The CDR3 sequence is CASSLTGAAGVAGELFF. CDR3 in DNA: TGTGCCAGCAGCTTAACGGGAGCAGCGGGAGTTGCCGGGGAGCTGTTTTTT.

CDR3 residues: CASSQGGYGYTF. The CDR3 DNA reads TGTGCCAGCAGCCAGGGGGGCTATGGCTACACCTTC. This sequence joins TRBV11-2 and TRBJ1-2, with 7 bases fitting TRBD1. With V trimmed by 5 bases and J by 4 bases, 1 base remained unmatched. CDR1 is SGHAT and CDR2 is FQNNGV in the germline V gene. This CDR3 has 12 amino acids.

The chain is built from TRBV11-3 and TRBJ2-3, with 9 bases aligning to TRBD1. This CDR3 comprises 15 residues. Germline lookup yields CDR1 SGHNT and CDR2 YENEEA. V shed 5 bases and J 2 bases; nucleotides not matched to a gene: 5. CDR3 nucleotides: TGTGCCAGCAGCCCAGGGACAGGGAACACAGATACGCAGTATTTT. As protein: CASSPGTGNTDTQYF.

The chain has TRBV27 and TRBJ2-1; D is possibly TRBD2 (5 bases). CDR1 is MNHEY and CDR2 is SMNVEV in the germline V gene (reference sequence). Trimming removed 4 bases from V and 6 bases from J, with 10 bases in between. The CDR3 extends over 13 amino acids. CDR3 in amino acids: CASSSPGSNEQFF. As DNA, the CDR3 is TGTGCCAGCAGTTCGCCGGGGTCCAATGAGCAGTTCTTC.

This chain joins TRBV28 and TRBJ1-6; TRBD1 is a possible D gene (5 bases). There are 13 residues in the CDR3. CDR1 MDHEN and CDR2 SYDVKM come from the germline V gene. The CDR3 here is CANRQTYNSPLHF. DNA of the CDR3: TGTGCGAACAGGCAGACTTATAATTCACCCCTCCACTTT. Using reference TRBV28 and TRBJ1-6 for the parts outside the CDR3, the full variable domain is DVKVTQSSRYLVKRTGEKVFLECVQDMDHENMFWYRQDPGLGLRLIYFSYDVKMKEKGDIPEGYSVSREKKERFSLILESASTNQTSMYLCANRQTYNSPLHFGNGTRLTVT.

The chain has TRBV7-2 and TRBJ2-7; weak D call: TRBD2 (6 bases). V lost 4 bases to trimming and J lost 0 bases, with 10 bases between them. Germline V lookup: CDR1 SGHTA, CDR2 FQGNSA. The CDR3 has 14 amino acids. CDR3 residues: CASSWDGSSYEQYF. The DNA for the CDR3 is TGTGCCAGCAGCTGGGACGGGAGCTCCTACGAGCAGTACTTC.

The CDR3 region is CASSRSSGGGTGELFF. CDR3 bases: TGCGCCAGCAGCCGATCTAGCGGAGGAGGCACCGGGGAGCTGTTTTTT. The V and J genes are TRBV5-1 and TRBJ2-2; 7 bases are shared with TRBD2. This CDR3 spans 16 amino acids. V lost 4 bases, J lost 4 bases, and 10 bases stayed unmatched. Per germline, CDR1 SGHRS and CDR2 YFSETQ.

The chain's CDR3 is CASSDSYNGEAFF. DNA for the CDR3: TGTGCCAGTAGTGATTCTTATAACGGTGAAGCTTTCTTT. The chain is built from TRBV19 and TRBJ1-1; D unclear. The CDR3 has 13 amino acids. V shed 5 bases and J shed 7 bases, with 14 bases lying between them. Germline V CDR1 and CDR2: LNHDA, SQIVND (reference sequence). The full variable domain, in which reference TRBV19 and TRBJ1-1 provide the parts outside the CDR3, is DGGITQSPKYLFRKEGQNVTLSCEQNLNHDAMYWYRQDPGQGLRLIYYSQIVNDFQKGDIAEGYSVSREKKESFPLTVTSAQKNPTAFYLCASSDSYNGEAFFGQGTRLTVV.

The DNA of the CDR3 is TGTGCCAGCAGCTTAGTTCAGGCCTACGAGCAGTACTTC. Its translation: CASSLVQAYEQYF. The rearrangement joins TRBV11-2 to TRBJ2-7; D is unresolved. The V end lost 1 base, the J end lost 2 bases, and 6 bases lay between the germline ends. The CDR3 is made up of 13 amino acids. Germline CDR1 and CDR2: SGHAT and FQNNGV.

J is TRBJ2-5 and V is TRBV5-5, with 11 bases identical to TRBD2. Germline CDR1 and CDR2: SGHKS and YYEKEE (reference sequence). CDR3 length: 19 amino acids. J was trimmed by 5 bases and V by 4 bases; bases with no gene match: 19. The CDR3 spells CASSPRSLSGRALAETQYF. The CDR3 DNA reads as TGTGCCAGCAGCCCTAGGTCGCTTAGCGGGAGGGCCCTCGCCGAGACCCAGTACTTC.

The CDR3 DNA reads as TGTGCCAGCAGCTTACGTACGGGGAATGGAAACACCATATATTTT. Amino acids: CASSLRTGNGNTIYF. This chain links TRBV7-6 with TRBJ1-3; D unclear. This CDR3 has 15 amino acids. The germline V gene encodes CDR1 SGHVS and CDR2 FNYEAQ. V was trimmed by 2 bases and J by 3 bases, leaving 11 bases between them. The full variable domain, in which reference TRBV7-6 and TRBJ1-3 provide the parts outside the CDR3, is GAGVSQSPRYKVTKRGQDVALRCDPISGHVSLYWYRQALGQGPEFLTYFNYEAQQDKSGLPNDRFSAERPEGSISTLTIQRTEQRDSAMYRCASSLRTGNGNTIYFGEGSWLTVV.

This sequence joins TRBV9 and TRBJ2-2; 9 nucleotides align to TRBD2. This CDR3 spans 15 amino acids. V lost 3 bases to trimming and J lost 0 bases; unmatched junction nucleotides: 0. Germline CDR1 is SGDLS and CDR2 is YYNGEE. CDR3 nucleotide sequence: TGTGCCAGCAGCGCTAGCGGGGCGAACACCGGGGAGCTGTTTTTT. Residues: CASSASGANTGELFF.

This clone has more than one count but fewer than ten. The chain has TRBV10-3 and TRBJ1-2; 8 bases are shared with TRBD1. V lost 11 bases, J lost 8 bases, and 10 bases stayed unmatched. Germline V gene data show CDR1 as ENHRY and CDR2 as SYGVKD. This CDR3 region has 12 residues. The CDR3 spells CAGRGQGLGYTF. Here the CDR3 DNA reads TGTGCCGGCCGCGGACAGGGTTTGGGCTACACCTTC.

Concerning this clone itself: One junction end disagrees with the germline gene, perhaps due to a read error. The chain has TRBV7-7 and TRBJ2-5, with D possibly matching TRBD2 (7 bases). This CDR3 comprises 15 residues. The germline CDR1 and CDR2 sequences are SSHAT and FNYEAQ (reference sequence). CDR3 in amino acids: CASSSGAGEGETQYF. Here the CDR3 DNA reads TGTGCTAGCAGCTCCGGGGCAGGGGAGGGGGAGACCCAGTACTTC.

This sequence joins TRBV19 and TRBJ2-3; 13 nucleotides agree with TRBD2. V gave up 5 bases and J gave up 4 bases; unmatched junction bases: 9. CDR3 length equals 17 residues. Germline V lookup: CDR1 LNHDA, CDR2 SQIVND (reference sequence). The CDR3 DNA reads TGTGCCAGTAGTCAAACTAGCGGGAGGGGTCGGGCAGATACGCAGTATTTT. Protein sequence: CASSQTSGRGRADTQYF.

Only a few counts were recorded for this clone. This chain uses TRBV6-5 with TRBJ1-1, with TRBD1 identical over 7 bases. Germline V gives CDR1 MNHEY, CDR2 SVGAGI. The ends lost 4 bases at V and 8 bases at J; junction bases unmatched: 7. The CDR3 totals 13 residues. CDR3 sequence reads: CASSSGTATEAFF. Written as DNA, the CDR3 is TGTGCCAGCAGTTCCGGGACAGCGACGGAAGCTTTCTTT.

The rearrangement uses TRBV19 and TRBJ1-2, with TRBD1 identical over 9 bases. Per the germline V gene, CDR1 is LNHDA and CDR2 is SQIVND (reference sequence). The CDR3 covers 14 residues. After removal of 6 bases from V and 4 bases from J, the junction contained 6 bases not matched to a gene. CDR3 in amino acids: CASSRDREVYGYTF. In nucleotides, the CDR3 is TGTGCCAGTAGCAGGGACAGGGAGGTCTATGGCTACACCTTC.

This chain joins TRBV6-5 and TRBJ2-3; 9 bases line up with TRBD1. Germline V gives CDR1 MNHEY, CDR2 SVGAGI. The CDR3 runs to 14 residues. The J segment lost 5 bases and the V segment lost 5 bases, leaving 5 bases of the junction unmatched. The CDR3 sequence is CASSQTGGKDTQYF. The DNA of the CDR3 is TGTGCCAGCAGTCAGACAGGGGGAAAAGATACGCAGTATTTT.

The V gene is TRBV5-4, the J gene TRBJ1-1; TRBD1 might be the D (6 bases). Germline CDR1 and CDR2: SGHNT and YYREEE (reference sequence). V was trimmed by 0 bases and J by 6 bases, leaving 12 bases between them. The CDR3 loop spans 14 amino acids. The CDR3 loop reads CASSLVQTGSEAFF. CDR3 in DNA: TGTGCCAGCAGCTTGGTACAAACAGGGTCTGAAGCTTTCTTT.